One and the same sample provided the 5 T cell receptor beta chains below, sequenced in a study of beta chain features in type 1 diabetes. The sequenced template was cDNA made from the entire isolated RNA. Only in-frame clones appear in the TCRdb table, and some are missing; sequencing was by immunoSEQ multiplex PCR. The sample consists of around 430,000 clones, roughly 30% of them appearing once. Specimen: naive CD4+ T cells from blood. These receptors all stem from a young man in good health.

The J gene is TRBJ2-7, the V gene TRBV4-1, with 11 bases matching TRBD2. The CDR3 contains 16 residues. Germline V gene lookup returns CDR1 MGHRA and CDR2 YSYEKL. V lost 0 bases and J lost 2; bases outside the gene matches: 3. CDR3 coding DNA: TGCGCCAGCAGCCAAGAAGGGACTAGCGGTACCTACGAGCAGTACTTC. Amino acid sequence: CASSQEGTSGTYEQYF.

J is TRBJ2-6 and V is TRBV30; D unresolved. The ends were cut back, 3 bases at V and 2 bases at J, with 5 bases in the middle. The CDR3 length is 13 residues. Germline V lookup: CDR1 GTSNPN, CDR2 SVGIG (reference sequence). In DNA, the CDR3 is TGTGCCTGGAGGAACACTGGGGCCAACGTCCTGACTTTC. Amino acid sequence: CAWRNTGANVLTF.

The chain has TRBV5-4 and TRBJ1-1; D is perhaps TRBD1 (5 bases). The germline V and J ends were trimmed by 0 bases and 6 bases, with 12 bases remaining between them. CDR1 is SGHNT, CDR2 YYREEE, per germline (reference sequence). The CDR3 runs 14 residues. CDR3 nucleotides: TGTGCCAGCAGCTTGGCGGGGACGTTATCTGAAGCTTTCTTT. Its protein product is CASSLAGTLSEAFF.

The chain links TRBV7-9 to TRBJ2-7; TRBD1 aligns across 10 bases. Unmatched junction bases numbered 11, after V lost 5 bases and J lost 4 bases. The CDR3 covers 16 residues. Germline V gives CDR1 SEHNR, CDR2 FQNEAQ (reference sequence). The CDR3 sequence: CASSRDPGQGSYEQYF. The CDR3 nucleotides read TGTGCCAGCAGCCGAGACCCGGGACAGGGGAGTTACGAGCAGTACTTC.

This rearrangement joins TRBV19 to TRBJ1-1; D is undetermined. Per the germline V gene, CDR1 is LNHDA and CDR2 is SQIVND (reference sequence). V was shortened by 1 base and J by 1 base, with 4 bases between the two germline ends. The CDR3 is 13 amino acids. CDR3 in amino acids: CASSIVRNTEAFF. CDR3 DNA sequence: TGTGCCAGTAGTATAGTCCGGAACACTGAAGCTTTCTTT.